The T cell receptor beta chain under discussion was sequenced for a study of cytomegalovirus exposure and HLA in healthy donors. Germline V CDR1 and CDR2: SGHRS, YFSETQ. This CDR3 spans 16 amino acids. Trimming stripped 6 bases from V and 3 bases from J, with 21 bases between. The table lists this clone with a count of one. Primers included in the PCR were 60 Vbeta and 13 Jbeta primers. The table came from immunoSEQ multiplex PCR; TCRdb's copy has only in-frame clones and leaves some out. The data show 160,000 or so clones, with about four fifths seen just once and around 0.96% held by the top ten. The receptor was derived from a man aged 25-40 years in good health and CMV-seronegative. The rearrangement joins TRBV5-1 to TRBJ1-1; D is possibly TRBD1 (6 bases). The material sequenced was PBMCs. CDR3 in DNA: TGCGCCAGCAATCCGTCCTATAGACAGGTTCACACTGAAGCTTTCTTT. Its translation: CASNPSYRQVHTEAFF.